The T cell receptor beta chain under discussion was sequenced for a study of cytomegalovirus exposure and HLA in healthy donors. It was with 60 Vbeta and 13 Jbeta primers that the PCR ran. Data came from immunoSEQ multiplex PCR; TCRdb stores just in-frame clones and leaves some out. The sample has some 130,000 clones; 76% are singletons. V lost 4 bases, J lost 5 bases, and 9 bases stayed unmatched. Germline V gives CDR1 GTSNPN, CDR2 SVGIG (reference sequence). This CDR3 has 14 residues. V and J are TRBV30 and TRBJ2-7; 9 bases match TRBD2. The sequenced sample was PBMCs. This sequence originates from a man aged 35-49 years in good health and CMV-seronegative. CDR3 residues: CAWKAGTSPDEQYF. The CDR3 region has the DNA TGTGCCTGGAAGGCCGGGACTAGCCCCGACGAGCAGTACTTC.